What follows is one TCR beta chain and its context. This record comes from a study of blood T cell repertoires in COVID-19. Looking at the study overall: The United States, Italy and Spain provided the acute and convalescent COVID-19 samples.

With 4 bases clipped from V and 0 bases from J, the junction kept 9 bases outside the gene matches. CDR1 is SGHRS, CDR2 YFSETQ, per germline. CDR3 size: 18 residues. Clones were read by immunoSEQ multiplex PCR, and TCRdb kept only the in-frame ones, dropping some. The sample carries approximately 81,000 clones, around 80% recorded once. The chain uses TRBV5-1 and TRBJ2-6, with 8 bases matching TRBD1. Source material: peripheral blood. The clonotype originates from a human donor in a cohort sampled during active COVID-19. This chain's CDR3 is CASSSWTGFFSGANVLTF. In nucleotides, the CDR3 is TGCGCCAGCAGCAGCTGGACAGGGTTCTTCTCTGGGGCCAACGTCCTGACTTTC. Supplemented by reference TRBV5-1 and TRBJ2-6, the full variable domain reads KAGVTQTPRYLIKTRGQQVTLSCSPISGHRSVSWYQQTPGQGLQFLFEYFSETQRNKGNFPGRFSGRQFSNSRSEMNVSTLELGDSALYLCASSSWTGFFSGANVLTFGAGSRLTVL.